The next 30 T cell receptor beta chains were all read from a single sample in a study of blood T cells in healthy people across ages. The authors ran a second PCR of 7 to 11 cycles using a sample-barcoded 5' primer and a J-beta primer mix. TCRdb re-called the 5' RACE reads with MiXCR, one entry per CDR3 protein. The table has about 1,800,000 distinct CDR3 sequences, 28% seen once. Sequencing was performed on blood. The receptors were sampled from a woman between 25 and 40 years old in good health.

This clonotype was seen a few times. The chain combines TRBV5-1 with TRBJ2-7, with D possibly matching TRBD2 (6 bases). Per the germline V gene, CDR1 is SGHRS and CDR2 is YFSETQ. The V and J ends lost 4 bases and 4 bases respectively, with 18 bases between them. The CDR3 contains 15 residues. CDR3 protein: CASSRIVGGGYEQYF. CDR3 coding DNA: TGCGCCAGCAGCCGGATCGTGGGGGGAGGTTACGAGCAGTACTTC.

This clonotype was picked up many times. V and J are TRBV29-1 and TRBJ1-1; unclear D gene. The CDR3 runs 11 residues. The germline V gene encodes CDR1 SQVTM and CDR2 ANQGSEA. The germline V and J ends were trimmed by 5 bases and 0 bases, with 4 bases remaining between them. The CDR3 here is CSVPMNTEAFF. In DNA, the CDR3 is TGCAGCGTTCCAATGAACACTGAAGCTTTCTTT.

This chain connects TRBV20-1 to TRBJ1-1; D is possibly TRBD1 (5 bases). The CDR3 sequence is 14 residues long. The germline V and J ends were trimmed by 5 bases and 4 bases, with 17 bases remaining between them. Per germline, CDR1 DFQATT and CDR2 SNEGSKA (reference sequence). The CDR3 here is CSAGGPGGTTEAFF. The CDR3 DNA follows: TGCAGTGCTGGGGGACCTGGGGGGACCACTGAAGCTTTCTTT.

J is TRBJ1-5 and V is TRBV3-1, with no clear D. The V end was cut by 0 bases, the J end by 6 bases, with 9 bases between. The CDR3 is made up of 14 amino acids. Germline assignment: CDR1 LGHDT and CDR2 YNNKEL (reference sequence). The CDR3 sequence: CASSQDPGVQPQHF. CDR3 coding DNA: TGTGCCAGCAGCCAAGATCCGGGCGTTCAGCCCCAGCATTTT. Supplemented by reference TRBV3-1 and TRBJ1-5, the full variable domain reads DTAVSQTPKYLVTQMGNDKSIKCEQNLGHDTMYWYKQDSKKFLKIMFSYNNKELIINETVPNRFSPKSPDKAHLNLHINSLELGDSAVYFCASSQDPGVQPQHFGDGTRLSIL.

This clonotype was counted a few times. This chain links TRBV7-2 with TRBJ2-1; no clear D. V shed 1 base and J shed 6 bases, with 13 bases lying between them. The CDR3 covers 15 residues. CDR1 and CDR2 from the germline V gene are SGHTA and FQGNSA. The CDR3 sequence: CASSLGDNGGNEQFF. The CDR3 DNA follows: TGTGCCAGCAGCTTAGGAGATAATGGTGGCAATGAGCAGTTCTTC.

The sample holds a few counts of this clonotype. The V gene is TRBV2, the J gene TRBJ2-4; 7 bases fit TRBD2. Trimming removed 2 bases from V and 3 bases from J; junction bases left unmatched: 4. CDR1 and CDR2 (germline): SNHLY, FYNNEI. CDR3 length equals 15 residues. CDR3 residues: CASSESGGGKNIQYF. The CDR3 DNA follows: TGTGCCAGCAGTGAAAGCGGCGGGGGCAAAAACATTCAGTACTTC.

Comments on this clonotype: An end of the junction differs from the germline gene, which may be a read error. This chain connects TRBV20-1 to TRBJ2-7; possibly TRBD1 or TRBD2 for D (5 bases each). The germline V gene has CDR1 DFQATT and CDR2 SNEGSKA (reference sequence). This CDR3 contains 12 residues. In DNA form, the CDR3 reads TGCAGTGGAGGTGGGGGTGGGGACGAGCAGGACTTC. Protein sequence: CSGGGGGDEQDF.

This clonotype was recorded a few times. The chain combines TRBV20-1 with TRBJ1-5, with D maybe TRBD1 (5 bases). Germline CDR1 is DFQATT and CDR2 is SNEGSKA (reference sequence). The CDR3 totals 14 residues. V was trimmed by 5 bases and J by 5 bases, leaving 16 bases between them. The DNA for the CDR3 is TGCAGTGCTCTCAGCGGGATGGGGGATCAGCCCCAGCATTTT. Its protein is CSALSGMGDQPQHF.

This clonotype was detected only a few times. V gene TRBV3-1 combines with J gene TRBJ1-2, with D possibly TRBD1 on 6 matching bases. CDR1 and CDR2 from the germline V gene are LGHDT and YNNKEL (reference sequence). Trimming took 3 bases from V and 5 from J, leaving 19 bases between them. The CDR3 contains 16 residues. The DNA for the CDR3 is TGTGCCAGCAGCCACACCCTGGACAGTGTGAGTTATGGCTACACCTTC. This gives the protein CASSHTLDSVSYGYTF.

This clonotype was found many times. In DNA, the CDR3 is TGCAGTGCTAGAGATACCAGGGGGAGGATCTACGAGCAGTACTTC. Translation gives CSARDTRGRIYEQYF. The chain carries TRBV20-1 and TRBJ2-7, with D possibly being TRBD1 (7 bases). V was trimmed by 0 bases and J by 3 bases, leaving 15 bases between them. CDR1 is DFQATT, CDR2 SNEGSKA, per germline (reference sequence). There are 15 residues in the CDR3.

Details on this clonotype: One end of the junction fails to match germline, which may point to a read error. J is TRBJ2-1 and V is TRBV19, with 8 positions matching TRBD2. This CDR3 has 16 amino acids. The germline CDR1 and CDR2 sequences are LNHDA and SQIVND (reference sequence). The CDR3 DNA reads TGTACCAGTACGCCTAGCGGGTGGGCCAAATACAATGAGCAGTTCTTC. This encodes CTSTPSGWAKYNEQFF.

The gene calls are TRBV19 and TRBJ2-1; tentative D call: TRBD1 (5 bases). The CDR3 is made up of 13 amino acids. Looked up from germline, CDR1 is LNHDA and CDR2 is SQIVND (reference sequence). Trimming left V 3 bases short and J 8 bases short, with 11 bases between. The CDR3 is CASSMGQADEQFF. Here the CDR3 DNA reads TGTGCCAGTAGTATGGGGCAGGCCGATGAGCAGTTCTTC.

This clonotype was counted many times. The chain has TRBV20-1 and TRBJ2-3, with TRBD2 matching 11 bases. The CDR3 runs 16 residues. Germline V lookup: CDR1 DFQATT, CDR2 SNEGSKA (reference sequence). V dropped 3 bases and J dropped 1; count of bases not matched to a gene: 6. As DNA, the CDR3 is TGCAGTGCTAGGGGTAGCGGGGGGGCAGGCACAGATACGCAGTATTTT. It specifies CSARGSGGAGTDTQYF.

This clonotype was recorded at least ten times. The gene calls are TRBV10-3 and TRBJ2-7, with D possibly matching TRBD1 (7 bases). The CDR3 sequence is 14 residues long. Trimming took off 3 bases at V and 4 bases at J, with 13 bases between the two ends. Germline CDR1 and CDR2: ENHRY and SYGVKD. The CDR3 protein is CAISESTGRYEQYF. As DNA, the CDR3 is TGTGCCATCAGTGAATCGACAGGGAGGTACGAGCAGTACTTC.

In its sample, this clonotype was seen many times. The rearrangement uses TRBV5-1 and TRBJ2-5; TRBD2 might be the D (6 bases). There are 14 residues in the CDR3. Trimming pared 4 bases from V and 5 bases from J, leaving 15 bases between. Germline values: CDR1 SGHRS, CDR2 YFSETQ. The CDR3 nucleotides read TGCGCCAGCAGCCTAAATACAGGAGGGGAGACCCAGTACTTC. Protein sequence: CASSLNTGGETQYF.

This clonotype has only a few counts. The CDR3 DNA follows: TGCGCCAGCAGCTTGAGGCTAGCGGGGCTAGGGGGTGAGCAGTTCTTC. Translation: CASSLRLAGLGGEQFF. This sequence joins TRBV5-1 and TRBJ2-1; 9 nucleotides match TRBD2. Unmatched junction bases numbered 11, after V lost 1 base and J lost 9 bases. Per germline, CDR1 SGHRS and CDR2 YFSETQ. The CDR3 loop spans 16 amino acids.

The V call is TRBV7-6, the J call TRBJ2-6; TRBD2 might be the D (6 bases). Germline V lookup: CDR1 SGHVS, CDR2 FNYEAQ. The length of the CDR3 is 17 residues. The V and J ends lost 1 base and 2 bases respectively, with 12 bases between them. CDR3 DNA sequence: TGTGCCAGCAGCTTAGGGCGGGGTGTAGCTGGGGCCAACGTCCTGACTTTC. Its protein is CASSLGRGVAGANVLTF.

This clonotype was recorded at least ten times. The CDR3, as DNA: TGTGCCAGCAGCCAAGATGGCAGTCAGCCCCAGCATTTT. As protein: CASSQDGSQPQHF. The chain employs TRBV3-1 and TRBJ1-5, with D uncertain. Germline V lookup: CDR1 LGHDT, CDR2 YNNKEL (reference sequence). Trimming took off 0 bases at V and 6 bases at J, with 6 bases between the two ends. The CDR3 sequence is 13 residues long.

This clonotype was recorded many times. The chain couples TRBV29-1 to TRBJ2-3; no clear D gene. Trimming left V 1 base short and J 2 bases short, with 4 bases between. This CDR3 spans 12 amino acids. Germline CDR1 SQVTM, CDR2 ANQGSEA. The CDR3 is CSVEGDTDTQYF. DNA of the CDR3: TGCAGCGTTGAAGGGGACACAGATACGCAGTATTTT.

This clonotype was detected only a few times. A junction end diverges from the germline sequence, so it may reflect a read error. The chain's CDR3 is CTSSLSDGYWGSNTEAFF. For the CDR3, the DNA is TGCACCAGCAGTTTATCGGACGGATATTGGGGGTCGAACACTGAAGCTTTCTTT. The chain carries TRBV27 and TRBJ1-1; D is possibly TRBD1 (5 bases). Germline V lookup: CDR1 MNHEY, CDR2 SMNVEV (reference sequence). The CDR3 loop spans 18 amino acids.

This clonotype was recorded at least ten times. CDR3 in amino acids: CSVDREVSTEAFF. The CDR3 DNA is TGCAGCGTTGACAGGGAGGTGAGCACTGAAGCTTTCTTT. This chain connects TRBV29-1 to TRBJ1-1, with D possibly matching TRBD1 (5 bases). The V gene lost 3 bases and the J gene lost 4 bases, with 12 bases spanning the gap. In germline, CDR1 is SQVTM, CDR2 ANQGSEA. The CDR3 has 13 residues.

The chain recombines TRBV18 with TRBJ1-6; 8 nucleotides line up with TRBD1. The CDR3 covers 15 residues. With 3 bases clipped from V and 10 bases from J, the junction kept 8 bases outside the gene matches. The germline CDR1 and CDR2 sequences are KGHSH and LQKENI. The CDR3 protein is CASSPEGTGKSPLHF. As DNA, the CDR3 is TGTGCCAGCTCACCCGAGGGGACAGGAAAATCACCCCTCCACTTT.

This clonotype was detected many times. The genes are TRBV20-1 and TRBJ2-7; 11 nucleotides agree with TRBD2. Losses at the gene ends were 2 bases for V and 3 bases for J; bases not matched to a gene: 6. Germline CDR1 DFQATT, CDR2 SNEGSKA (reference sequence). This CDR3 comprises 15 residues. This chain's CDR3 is CSARKGTSGSYEQYF. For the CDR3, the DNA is TGCAGTGCTAGAAAGGGCACTAGCGGGAGCTACGAGCAGTACTTC.

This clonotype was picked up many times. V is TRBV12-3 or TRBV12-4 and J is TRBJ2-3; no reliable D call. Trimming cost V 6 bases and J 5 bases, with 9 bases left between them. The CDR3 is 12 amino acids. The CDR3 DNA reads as TGTGCCAGCAGGGTGGTTGAAGATACGCAGTATTTT. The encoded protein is CASRVVEDTQYF.

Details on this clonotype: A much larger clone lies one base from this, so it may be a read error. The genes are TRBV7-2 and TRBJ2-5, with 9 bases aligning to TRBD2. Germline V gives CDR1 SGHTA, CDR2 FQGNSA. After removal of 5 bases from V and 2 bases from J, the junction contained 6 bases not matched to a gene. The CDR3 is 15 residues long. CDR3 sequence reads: CASSHSGGVQETQYF. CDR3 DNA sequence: TGTGCCAGCAGCCATAGCGGGGGAGTACAAGAGACCCAGTACTTC.

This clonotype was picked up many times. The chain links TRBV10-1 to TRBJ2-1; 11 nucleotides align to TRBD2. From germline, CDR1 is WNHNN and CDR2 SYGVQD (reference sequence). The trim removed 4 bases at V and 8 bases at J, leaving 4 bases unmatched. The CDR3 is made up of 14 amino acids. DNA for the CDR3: TGCGCCAGCAGTGCGGTGGGACTAGCGGATGAGCAGTTCTTC. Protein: CASSAVGLADEQFF.

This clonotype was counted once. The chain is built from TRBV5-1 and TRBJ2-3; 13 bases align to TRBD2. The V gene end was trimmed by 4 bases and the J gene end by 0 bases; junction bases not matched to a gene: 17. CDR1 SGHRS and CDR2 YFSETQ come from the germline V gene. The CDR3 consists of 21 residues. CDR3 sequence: CASSPTPGLAGASQSTDTQYF. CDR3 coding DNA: TGCGCCAGCAGCCCTACGCCTGGACTAGCGGGGGCCAGTCAGAGCACAGATACGCAGTATTTT.

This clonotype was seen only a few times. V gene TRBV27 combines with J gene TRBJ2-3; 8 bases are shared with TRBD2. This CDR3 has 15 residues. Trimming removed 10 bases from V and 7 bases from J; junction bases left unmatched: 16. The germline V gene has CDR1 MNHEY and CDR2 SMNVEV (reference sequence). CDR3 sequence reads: CATHPPGLDRHTQYF. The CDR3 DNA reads TGTGCCACCCACCCACCGGGACTAGACCGCCATACGCAGTATTTT.

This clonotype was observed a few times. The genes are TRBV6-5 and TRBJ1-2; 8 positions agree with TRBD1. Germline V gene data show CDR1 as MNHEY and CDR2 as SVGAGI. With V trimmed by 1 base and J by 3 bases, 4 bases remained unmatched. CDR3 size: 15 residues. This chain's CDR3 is CASSYFQGADYGYTF. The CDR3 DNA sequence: TGTGCCAGCAGTTACTTCCAGGGGGCAGACTATGGCTACACCTTC.

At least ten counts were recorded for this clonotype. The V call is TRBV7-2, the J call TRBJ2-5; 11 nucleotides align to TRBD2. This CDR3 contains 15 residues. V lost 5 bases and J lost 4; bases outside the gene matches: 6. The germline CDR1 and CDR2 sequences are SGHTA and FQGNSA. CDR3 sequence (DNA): TGTGCCAGCAGCCCTAGCGGGGGGAGGGGAGAGACCCAGTACTTC. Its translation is CASSPSGGRGETQYF.